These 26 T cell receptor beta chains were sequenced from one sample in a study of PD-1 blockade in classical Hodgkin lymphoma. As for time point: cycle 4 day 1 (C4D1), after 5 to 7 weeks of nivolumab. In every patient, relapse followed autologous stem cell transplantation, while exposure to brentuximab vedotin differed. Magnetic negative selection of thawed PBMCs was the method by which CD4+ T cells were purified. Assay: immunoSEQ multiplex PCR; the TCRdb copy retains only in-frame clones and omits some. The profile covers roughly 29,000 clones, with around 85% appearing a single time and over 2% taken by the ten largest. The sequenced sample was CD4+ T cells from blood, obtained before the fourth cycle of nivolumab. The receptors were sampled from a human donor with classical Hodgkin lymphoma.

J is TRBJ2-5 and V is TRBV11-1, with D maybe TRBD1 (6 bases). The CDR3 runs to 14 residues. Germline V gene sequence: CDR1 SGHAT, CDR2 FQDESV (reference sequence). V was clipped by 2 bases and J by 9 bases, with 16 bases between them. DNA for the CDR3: TGTGCCAGCAGCTTATTTCAGGGGCTAAGGGCCCAGTACTTC. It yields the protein CASSLFQGLRAQYF.

In DNA, the CDR3 is TGCGCCAGCAGTCCGGTGGCAGCCAAAAACATTCAGTACTTC. It codes for CASSPVAAKNIQYF. The rearrangement links TRBV23-1 to TRBJ2-4; D is unresolved. TRBV23-1 is classed as an ORF, of uncertain function. V lost 4 bases and J lost 0, with 7 bases in between. The CDR3 spans 14 residues.

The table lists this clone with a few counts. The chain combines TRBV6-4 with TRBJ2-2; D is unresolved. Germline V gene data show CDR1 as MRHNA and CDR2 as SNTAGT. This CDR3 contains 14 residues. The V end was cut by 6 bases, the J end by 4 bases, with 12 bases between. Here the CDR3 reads CASSALSSTGELFF. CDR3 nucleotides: TGTGCCAGCAGCGCCTTGTCATCCACCGGGGAGCTGTTTTTT.

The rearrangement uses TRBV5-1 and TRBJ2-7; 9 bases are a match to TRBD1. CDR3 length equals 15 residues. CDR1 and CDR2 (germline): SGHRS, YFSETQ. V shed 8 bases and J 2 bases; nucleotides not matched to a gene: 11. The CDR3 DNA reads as TGCGCCAGTTCCCGACAGGGGGACCTTACCTACGAGCAGTACTTC. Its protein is CASSRQGDLTYEQYF.

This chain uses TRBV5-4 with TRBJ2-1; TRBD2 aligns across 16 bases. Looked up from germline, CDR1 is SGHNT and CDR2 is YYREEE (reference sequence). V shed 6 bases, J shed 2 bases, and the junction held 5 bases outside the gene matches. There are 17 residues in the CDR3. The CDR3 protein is CASTRGTSGRAYNEQFF. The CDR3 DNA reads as TGTGCCAGCACCCGAGGGACTAGCGGGAGGGCCTACAATGAGCAGTTCTTC.

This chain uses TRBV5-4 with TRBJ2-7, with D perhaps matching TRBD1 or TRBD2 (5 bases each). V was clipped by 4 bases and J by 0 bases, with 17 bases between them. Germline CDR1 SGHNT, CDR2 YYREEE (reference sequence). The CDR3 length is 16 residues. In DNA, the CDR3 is TGTGCCAGCAGCCCAAATACCGGGACGTCCTCCTACGAGCAGTACTTC. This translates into CASSPNTGTSSYEQYF.

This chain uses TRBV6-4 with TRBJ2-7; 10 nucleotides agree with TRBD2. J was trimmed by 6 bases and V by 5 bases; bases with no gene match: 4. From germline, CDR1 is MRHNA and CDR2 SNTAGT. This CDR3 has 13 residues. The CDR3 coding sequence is TGTGCCAGCAGTCTAGCGGGAGTATTCGAGCAGTACTTC. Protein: CASSLAGVFEQYF.

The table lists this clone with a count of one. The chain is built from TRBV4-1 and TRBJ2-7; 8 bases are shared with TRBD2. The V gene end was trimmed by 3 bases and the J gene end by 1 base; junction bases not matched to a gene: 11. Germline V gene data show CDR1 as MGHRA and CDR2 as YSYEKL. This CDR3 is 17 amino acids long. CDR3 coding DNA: TGCGCCAGCAGCCAGGTCTTAACTAGCGGCCCTTCCTACGAGCAGTACTTC. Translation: CASSQVLTSGPSYEQYF.

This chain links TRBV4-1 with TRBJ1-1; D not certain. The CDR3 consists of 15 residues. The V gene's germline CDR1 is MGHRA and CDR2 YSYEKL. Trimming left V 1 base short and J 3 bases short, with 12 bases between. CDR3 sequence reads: CASSQVEGRYTEAFF. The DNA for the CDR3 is TGCGCCAGCAGCCAAGTTGAGGGAAGGTACACTGAAGCTTTCTTT.

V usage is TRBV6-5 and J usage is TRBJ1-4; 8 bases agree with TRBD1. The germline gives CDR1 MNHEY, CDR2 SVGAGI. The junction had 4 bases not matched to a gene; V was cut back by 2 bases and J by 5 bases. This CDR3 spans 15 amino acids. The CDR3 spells CASSYRDRLNEKLFF. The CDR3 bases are TGTGCCAGCAGTTACCGGGACAGGCTAAATGAAAAACTGTTTTTT.

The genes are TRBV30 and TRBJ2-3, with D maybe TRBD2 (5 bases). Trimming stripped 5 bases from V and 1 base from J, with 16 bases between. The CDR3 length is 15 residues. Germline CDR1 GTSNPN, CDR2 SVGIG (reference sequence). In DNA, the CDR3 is TGTGCCTGGGGTGCCTCAAGCGGTCGCACAGATACGCAGTATTTT. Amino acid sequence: CAWGASSGRTDTQYF. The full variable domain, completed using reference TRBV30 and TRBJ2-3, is SQTIHQWPATLVQPVGSPLSLECTVEGTSNPNLYWYRQAAGRGLQLLFYSVGIGQISSEVPQNLSASRPQDRQFILSSKKLLLSDSGFYLCAWGASSGRTDTQYFGPGTRLTVL.

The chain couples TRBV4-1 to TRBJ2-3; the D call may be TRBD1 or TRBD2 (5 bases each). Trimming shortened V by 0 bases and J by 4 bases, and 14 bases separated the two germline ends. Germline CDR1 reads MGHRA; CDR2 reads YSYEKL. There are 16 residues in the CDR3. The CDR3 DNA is TGCGCCAGCAGCCAAGAGTGGGGACGCACCTCAGATACGCAGTATTTT. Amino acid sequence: CASSQEWGRTSDTQYF.

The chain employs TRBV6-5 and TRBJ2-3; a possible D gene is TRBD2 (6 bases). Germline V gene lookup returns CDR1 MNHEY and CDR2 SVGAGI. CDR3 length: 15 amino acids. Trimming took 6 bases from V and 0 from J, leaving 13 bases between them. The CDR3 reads CASRFSGSSTDTQYF. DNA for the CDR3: TGTGCCAGCAGGTTTAGCGGATCCAGCACAGATACGCAGTATTTT.

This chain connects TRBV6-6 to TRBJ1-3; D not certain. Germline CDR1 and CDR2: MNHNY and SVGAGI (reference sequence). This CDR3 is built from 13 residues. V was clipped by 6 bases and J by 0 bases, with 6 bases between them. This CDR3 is CASRGSSGNTIYF. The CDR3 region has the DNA TGTGCCAGCAGAGGGAGCTCTGGAAACACCATATATTTT.

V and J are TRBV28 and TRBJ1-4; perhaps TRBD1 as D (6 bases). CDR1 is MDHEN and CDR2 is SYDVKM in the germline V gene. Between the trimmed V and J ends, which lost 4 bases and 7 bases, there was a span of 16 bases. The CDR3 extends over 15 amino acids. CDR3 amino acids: CASSSGQTRGEKLFF. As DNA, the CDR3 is TGTGCCAGCAGTTCCGGACAGACCCGAGGTGAAAAACTGTTTTTT.

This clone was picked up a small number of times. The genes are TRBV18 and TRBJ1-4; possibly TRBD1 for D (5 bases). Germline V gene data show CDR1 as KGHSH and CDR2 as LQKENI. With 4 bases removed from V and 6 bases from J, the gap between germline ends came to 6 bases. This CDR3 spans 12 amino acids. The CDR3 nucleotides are TGTGCCAGCTCACGACAGCATGAAAAACTGTTTTTT. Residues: CASSRQHEKLFF.

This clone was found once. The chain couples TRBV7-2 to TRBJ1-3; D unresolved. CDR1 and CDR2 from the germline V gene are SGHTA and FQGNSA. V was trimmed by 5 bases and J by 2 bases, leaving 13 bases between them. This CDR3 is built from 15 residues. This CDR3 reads CASSPGVVPGNTIYF. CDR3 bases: TGTGCCAGCAGCCCCGGGGTTGTCCCTGGAAACACCATATATTTT.

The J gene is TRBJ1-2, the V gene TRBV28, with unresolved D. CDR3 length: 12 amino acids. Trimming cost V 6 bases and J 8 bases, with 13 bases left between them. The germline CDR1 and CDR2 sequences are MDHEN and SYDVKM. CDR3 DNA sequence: TGTGCCAGCAGCCAGCGGACTTACGGCTACACCTTC. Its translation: CASSQRTYGYTF.

CDR3 nucleotides: TGTGCCAGCTCACCACAATCTCTCGGGTCGAACACTGAAGCTTTCTTT. Protein product: CASSPQSLGSNTEAFF. This sequence joins TRBV18 and TRBJ1-1; no clear D gene. Germline lookup yields CDR1 KGHSH and CDR2 LQKENI. Trimming took 1 base from V and 1 from J, leaving 13 bases between them. This CDR3 has 16 residues. Full variable domain (outside the CDR3, taken from reference TRBV18 and TRBJ1-1): NAGVMQNPRHLVRRRGQEARLRCSPMKGHSHVYWYRQLPEEGLKFMVYLQKENIIDESGMPKERFSAEFPKEGPSILRIQQVVRGDSAAYFCASSPQSLGSNTEAFFGQGTRLTVV.

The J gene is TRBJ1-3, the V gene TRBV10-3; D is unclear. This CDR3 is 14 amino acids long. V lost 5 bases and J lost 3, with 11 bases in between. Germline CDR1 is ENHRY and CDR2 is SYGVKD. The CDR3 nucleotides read TGTGCCATCAGTCCCGAGGTGGATGGAAACACCATATATTTT. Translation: CAISPEVDGNTIYF.

The CDR3 here is CASSQSSCHEQYF. DNA of the CDR3: TGCGCCAGCAGTCAATCTTCTTGCCACGAGCAGTACTTC. The chain is built from TRBV23-1 and TRBJ2-7; D is unclear. TRBV23-1 is an ORF, with its function uncertain. Trimming took off 0 bases at V and 5 bases at J, with 8 bases between the two ends. The CDR3 sequence is 13 residues long.

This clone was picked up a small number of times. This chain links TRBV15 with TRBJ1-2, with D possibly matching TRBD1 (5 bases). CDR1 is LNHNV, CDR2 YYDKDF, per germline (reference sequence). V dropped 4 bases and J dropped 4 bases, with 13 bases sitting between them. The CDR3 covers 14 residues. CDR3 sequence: CATSKSPGTYGYTF. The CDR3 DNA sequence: TGTGCCACCAGCAAAAGTCCCGGGACCTATGGCTACACCTTC.

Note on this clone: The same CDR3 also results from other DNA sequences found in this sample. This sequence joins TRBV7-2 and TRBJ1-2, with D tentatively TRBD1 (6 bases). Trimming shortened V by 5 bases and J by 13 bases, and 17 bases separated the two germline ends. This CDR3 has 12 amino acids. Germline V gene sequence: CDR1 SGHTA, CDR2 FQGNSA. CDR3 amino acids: CASSPLNRAITF. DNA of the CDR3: TGTGCCAGCAGCCCTTTGAACAGGGCTATCACCTTC.

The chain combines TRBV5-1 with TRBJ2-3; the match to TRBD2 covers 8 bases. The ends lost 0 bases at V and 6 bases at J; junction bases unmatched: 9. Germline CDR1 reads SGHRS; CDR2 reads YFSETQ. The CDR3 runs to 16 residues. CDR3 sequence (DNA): TGCGCCAGCAGCTTGGCCGAGCGGGAGTCATACGATACGCAGTATTTT. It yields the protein CASSLAERESYDTQYF.

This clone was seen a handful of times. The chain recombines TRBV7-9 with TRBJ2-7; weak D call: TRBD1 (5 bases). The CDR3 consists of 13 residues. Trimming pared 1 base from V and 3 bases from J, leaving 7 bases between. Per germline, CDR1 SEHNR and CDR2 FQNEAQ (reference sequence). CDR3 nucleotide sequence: TGTGCCAGCAGCTTAGGACAGCACTACGAGCAGTACTTC. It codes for CASSLGQHYEQYF.

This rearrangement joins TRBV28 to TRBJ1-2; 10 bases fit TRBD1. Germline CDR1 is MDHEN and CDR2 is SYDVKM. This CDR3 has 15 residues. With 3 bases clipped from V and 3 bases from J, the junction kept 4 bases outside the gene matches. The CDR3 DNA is TGTGCCAGCAGTTTTTCCGGGACAGGGGACTATGGCTACACCTTC. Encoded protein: CASSFSGTGDYGYTF.